The rows below give T cell receptor beta chains drawn from one sample of a study of response to subunit inactivated influenza vaccine. TCRdb analysed the RT-PCR reads with MiXCR anew, one entry per CDR3 protein. The data hold more than 700,000 distinct CDR3 sequences, with 21% observed a single time. Specimen: PBMCs from blood, collected more than 4 days after vaccination. These receptor sequences come from a man aged 45-60 years who received an inactivated influenza vaccine. The CDR3 runs from the conserved cysteine through the conserved F or W. Each record gives: D gene, J gene, clone size, V gene, CDR3 DNA, CDR3 protein. The D gene is left open where the match is weak. Expanded clones are given a class, and other clones once, few, many or no size at all.

-	TRBJ2-5	-	TRBV7-2	TGTGCCAGCAGCCAGACCCAGGGGACCCAGTACTTC	CASSQTQGTQYF
-	TRBJ2-7	few	TRBV7-8	TGTGCCAGCAGCCCTATGACACGGACGAATTACGAGCAGTACTTC	CASSPMTRTNYEQYF
-	TRBJ2-1	few	TRBV29-1	TGCAGCGTCCCTGTGGGGGCTGTGATGGATGAGCAGTTCTTC	CSVPVGAVMDEQFF
TRBD1	TRBJ2-1	-	TRBV5-1	TGCGCCAGCAGCGCCTCCTCGACAGGGGTGGTAGGTGAGCAGTTCTTC	CASSASSTGVVGEQFF
-	TRBJ1-1	-	TRBV6-5	TGTGCCAGCAGTTACTCTTGGGGTATGAACACTGAAGCTTTCTTT	CASSYSWGMNTEAFF
TRBD1	TRBJ2-3	-	TRBV13	TGTGCCAGCAGCGAGCGACAGGGGGTCACAGATACGCAGTATTTT	CASSERQGVTDTQYF
-	TRBJ2-7	-	TRBV9	TGTGCCAGCAGCGAAGGAGGCGCTAACTACGAGCAGTACTTC	CASSEGGANYEQYF
-	TRBJ1-2	many	TRBV27	TGCGCCAGCAGCTTCGGCCAGGGCTATGGCTACACCTTC	CASSFGQGYGYTF
TRBD2	TRBJ2-7	few	TRBV5-1	TGCGCCAGCAGCGCTGGGACTAGCGGGGGGCCCAACTCCTACGAGCAGTACTTC	CASSAGTSGGPNSYEQYF
-	TRBJ1-2	-	TRBV4-3	TGCGCCAGCAGCCAAGATTCCCCCCGGACAGTGATTAACTATGGCTACACCTTC	CASSQDSPRTVINYGYTF
TRBD2	TRBJ2-1	-	TRBV29-1	TGCAGCGCTGCCTGGGGGGGAAGGACAAGCGGGAGGGCCATCGGTGAGCAGTTCTTC	CSAAWGGRTSGRAIGEQFF
TRBD2	TRBJ2-3	-	TRBV11-2	TGTGCCAGCAGCTGGGTAGCGGGGGAGGGTGTTAGCACAGATACGCAGTATTTT	CASSWVAGEGVSTDTQYF
TRBD2	TRBJ2-7	-	TRBV7-2	TGTGCCAGCAGCTTATTAGTGGGAGGGCGAGAGCAGTACTTC	CASSLLVGGREQYF
-	TRBJ1-4	-	TRBV28	TGTGCCAGCAGTTTCTTTTACGAGGGGATTGAAAAACTGTTTTTT	CASSFFYEGIEKLFF
TRBD1	TRBJ2-1	-	TRBV2	TGTGCCAGCAGGCCGACAGGGGGCGCATATCTCTACAATGAGCAGTTCTTC	CASRPTGGAYLYNEQFF